This passage covers 20 T cell receptor beta chains from one sample sequenced in a study of pediatric ulcerative colitis. Method: immunoSEQ multiplex PCR; TCRdb's copy keeps in-frame clones and lacks some. The sample lists 15,000 to 20,000 clones; nearly 80% were seen once. One to two pinch biopsies were taken from the rectum during colonoscopy. The source material was gut tissue. The origin of the receptors is a boy aged 5 to 17 who was a control in a study of pediatric ulcerative colitis.

This sequence joins TRBV20-1 and TRBJ2-1, with D maybe TRBD1 (5 bases). There are 11 residues in the CDR3. With 3 bases removed from V and 10 bases from J, the gap between germline ends came to 10 bases. Per the germline V gene, CDR1 is DFQATT and CDR2 is SNEGSKA (reference sequence). The CDR3 DNA sequence: TGCAGTGCTAGTTTATCAGGGGAGCAGTTCTTC. It is translated as CSASLSGEQFF.

This clone is classed as medium-sized. The rearrangement joins TRBV2 to TRBJ2-7; no clear D gene. Per germline, CDR1 SNHLY and CDR2 FYNNEI. V gave up 1 base and J gave up 13 bases, with 11 bases separating them. The CDR3 contains 11 residues. Here the CDR3 reads CASSEGGRTYF. The DNA for the CDR3 is TGTGCCAGCAGTGAAGGGGGTAGGACCTACTTC.

This chain connects TRBV2 to TRBJ2-2; 9 bases are shared with TRBD2. V shed 4 bases and J 7 bases; nucleotides not matched to a gene: 7. The CDR3 has 15 residues. Germline values: CDR1 SNHLY, CDR2 FYNNEI. This CDR3 is CASSVSSGGLGELFF. CDR3 bases: TGTGCCAGCAGTGTTTCCAGCGGGGGGCTCGGGGAGCTGTTTTTT.

V and J are TRBV11-1 and TRBJ1-1; TRBD1 matches 9 bases. In germline, CDR1 is SGHAT, CDR2 FQDESV (reference sequence). This CDR3 region has 14 residues. The V and J ends lost 5 bases and 5 bases, in that order; junction bases with no gene match: 6. The CDR3 region is CASSLGTGTTEAFF. In DNA, the CDR3 is TGTGCCAGCAGCCTAGGGACAGGGACGACTGAAGCTTTCTTT.

The chain combines TRBV5-1 with TRBJ2-7, with D maybe TRBD1 (6 bases). The CDR3 contains 13 residues. Trimming shortened V by 0 bases and J by 9 bases, and 13 bases separated the two germline ends. Per germline, CDR1 SGHRS and CDR2 YFSETQ. CDR3 sequence reads: CASSLDRESPQYF. CDR3 DNA sequence: TGCGCCAGCAGCTTGGACAGGGAATCCCCGCAGTACTTC.

This clone turned up a few times. CDR3 sequence (DNA): TGTGCCAGCTCGTCGAACCCAACTAATGAAAAACTGTTTTTT. Protein sequence: CASSSNPTNEKLFF. The rearrangement joins TRBV9 to TRBJ1-4; D remains ambiguous. The CDR3 length is 14 residues. Trimming pared 7 bases from V and 0 bases from J, leaving 10 bases between. Germline V gene lookup returns CDR1 SGDLS and CDR2 YYNGEE.

The chain links TRBV25-1 to TRBJ2-3; D could derive from TRBD1 or TRBD2 (5 bases each). The CDR3 contains 13 residues. Trimming cost V 6 bases and J 0 bases, with 7 bases left between them. Germline values: CDR1 MGHDK, CDR2 SYGVNS. The CDR3 spells CASSGTSTDTQYF. The CDR3 DNA is TGTGCCAGCAGCGGGACCAGCACAGATACGCAGTATTTT.

This rearrangement joins TRBV28 to TRBJ2-1, with D possibly matching TRBD2 (6 bases). Germline CDR1 MDHEN, CDR2 SYDVKM. The CDR3 has 14 residues. V lost 7 bases and J lost 4, with 14 bases in between. The CDR3 nucleotides read TGTGCCAGCACCCCCGGGACTTCGTACAATGAGCAGTTCTTC. Translation gives CASTPGTSYNEQFF.

The genes are TRBV19 and TRBJ2-7, with D maybe TRBD1 (6 bases). V was cut by 9 bases and J by 2 bases, with 11 bases left in between. CDR1 and CDR2 (germline): LNHDA, SQIVND (reference sequence). CDR3 size: 12 residues. CDR3 DNA: TGTGCCAGCTCAACAGGGCCCTACGAGCAGTACTTC. It encodes CASSTGPYEQYF. The full variable domain, with the rest looked up from reference TRBV19 and TRBJ2-7, is DGGITQSPKYLFRKEGQNVTLSCEQNLNHDAMYWYRQDPGQGLRLIYYSQIVNDFQKGDIAEGYSVSREKKESFPLTVTSAQKNPTAFYLCASSTGPYEQYFGPGTRLTVT.

The chain employs TRBV11-1 and TRBJ1-6, with D possibly matching TRBD1 (5 bases). The CDR3 has 14 residues. The germline CDR1 and CDR2 sequences are SGHAT and FQDESV (reference sequence). Trimming left V 2 bases short and J 8 bases short, with 10 bases between. The CDR3 loop reads CASSLNSGDSPLHF. In DNA form, the CDR3 reads TGTGCCAGCAGCTTAAACTCGGGGGATTCACCCCTCCACTTT.

The chain employs TRBV21-1 and TRBJ1-4; the table names TRBD1, a call not compared with the DNA. TRBV21-1 is described as a pseudogene. The CDR3 has 15 residues. CDR3 residues: CASSLQGVTNEKLFF. CDR3 DNA sequence: TGTGCCAGCAGTTTACAGGGGGTGACTAATGAAAAACTGTTTTTT.

This chain links TRBV28 with TRBJ1-1, with D possibly being TRBD1 (5 bases). Germline V gene sequence: CDR1 MDHEN, CDR2 SYDVKM. Trimming left V 11 bases short and J 4 bases short, with 11 bases between. The CDR3 is made up of 11 amino acids. The CDR3: CAARRGTEAFF. CDR3 bases: TGTGCCGCGCGAAGGGGCACTGAAGCTTTCTTT. The complete variable domain, with remaining parts taken from reference TRBV28 and TRBJ1-1, reads DVKVTQSSRYLVKRTGEKVFLECVQDMDHENMFWYRQDPGLGLRLIYFSYDVKMKEKGDIPEGYSVSREKKERFSLILESASTNQTSMYLCAARRGTEAFFGQGTRLTVV.

This clone was seen more than once but under ten times. The rearrangement uses TRBV21-1 and TRBJ1-2; the DNA was not compared with TRBD1, the D call given in the table. TRBV21-1 is classified as a pseudogene. CDR3 size: 16 residues. The DNA of the CDR3 is TGTGCCAGCAGCAAACGGAGGACAGGGCCTTTCTATGGCTACACCTTC. This encodes CASSKRRTGPFYGYTF.

This clone was found a few times. The gene calls are TRBV2 and TRBJ1-2, with 7 nucleotides matching TRBD1. Germline V gene lookup returns CDR1 SNHLY and CDR2 FYNNEI. With V trimmed by 0 bases and J by 4 bases, 5 bases remained unmatched. The CDR3 consists of 15 residues. The CDR3 DNA sequence: TGTGCCAGCAGTGAAGCCCTGACAGGGATCTATGGCTACACCTTC. This gives the protein CASSEALTGIYGYTF.

This chain joins TRBV6-6 and TRBJ2-3; TRBD1 matches 8 bases. Germline CDR1 MNHNY, CDR2 SVGAGI (reference sequence). V gave up 2 bases and J gave up 1 base; unmatched junction bases: 5. CDR3 length: 16 residues. As DNA, the CDR3 is TGTGCCAGCAGTTACAACCAGGGGGCCGGCACAGATACGCAGTATTTT. This sequence encodes CASSYNQGAGTDTQYF.

The CDR3 spells CASSQVLAGVRNEQFF. CDR3 sequence (DNA): TGTGCCAGCAGCCAAGTGCTAGCGGGAGTGCGCAATGAGCAGTTCTTC. The chain employs TRBV4-2 and TRBJ2-1; 10 nucleotides line up with TRBD2. The CDR3 is 16 amino acids. J lost 6 bases, V lost 1 base, and 6 bases had no gene match. Germline CDR1 and CDR2: LGHNA and YNFKEQ.

V usage is TRBV19 and J usage is TRBJ1-3, with TRBD1 matching 7 bases. Germline lookup yields CDR1 LNHDA and CDR2 SQIVND (reference sequence). The CDR3 is made up of 17 amino acids. The ends lost 5 bases at V and 0 bases at J; junction bases unmatched: 10. CDR3 in amino acids: CASSHRDSTSSGNTIYF. CDR3 coding DNA: TGTGCCAGTAGTCACCGGGACAGTACTAGCTCTGGAAACACCATATATTTT.

This chain links TRBV9 with TRBJ2-1, with D hard to call. Germline values: CDR1 SGDLS, CDR2 YYNGEE. The germline V and J ends were trimmed by 0 bases and 6 bases, with 10 bases remaining between them. The CDR3 contains 14 residues. CDR3 protein: CASSVVSTSNEQFF. DNA of the CDR3: TGTGCCAGCAGCGTAGTTAGTACAAGCAATGAGCAGTTCTTC.

This clone has a handful of counts. The V call is TRBV21-1, the J call TRBJ2-5; TRBD1, the table's D call, lacks a check against the DNA. TRBV21-1 is labeled a pseudogene. There are 16 residues in the CDR3. The CDR3 DNA reads as TGTGCCAGCAGCAAAGTCCGAGGGGGCGACCAAGAGACCCAGTACTTC. Translated: CASSKVRGGDQETQYF.

The chain links TRBV14 to TRBJ1-4; 8 bases are shared with TRBD1. The CDR3 extends over 15 amino acids. Germline assignment: CDR1 SGHDN and CDR2 FVKESK. V trimming: 2 bases; J trimming: 8 bases; junction bases outside the gene matches: 7. CDR3 protein: CASSQLGTGGEKLFF. CDR3 sequence (DNA): TGTGCCAGCAGCCAACTTGGGACAGGAGGGGAAAAACTGTTTTTT.